This passage covers 18 T cell receptor beta chains from one sample sequenced in a study of T cells expressing NK-cell markers. TCRdb derives one entry per CDR3 protein from the 5' RACE reads, leaving out DNA. This listing includes approximately 440,000 distinct CDR3 sequences. The sample was blood T cells: a sorted CD56 or NKG2C T cell subset, CD4+ or CD8+ T cells, or bulk PBMC T cells (not recorded which). Receptors originate from a woman between 45 and 60 years old in good health.

The chain joins TRBV30 to TRBJ1-5. Germline CDR1 reads GTSNPN; CDR2 reads SVGIG (reference sequence). This CDR3 region has 13 residues. The CDR3 loop is CAWSVATQQPQHF.

V is TRBV12-3 or TRBV12-4 and J is TRBJ2-3; TCRdb gives TRBD1 as the D gene, but with no DNA this cannot be confirmed. CDR3 size: 14 residues. The CDR3 is CASSRQASTDTQYF.

The chain employs TRBV5-1 and TRBJ2-7; TCRdb's D call, TRBD1, is unchecked because there is no DNA. CDR1 and CDR2 (germline): SGHRS, YFSETQ. The CDR3 covers 13 residues. The CDR3 spells CASSPRSGTEQYF.

This sequence joins TRBV10-3 and TRBJ2-1; TCRdb designates TRBD1, a call that cannot be tested without DNA. CDR1 and CDR2 from the germline V gene are ENHRY and SYGVKD. The CDR3 covers 14 residues. CDR3 region: CAISGWEGADEQFF.

The chain joins TRBV6-6 to TRBJ1-2. The CDR3 is made up of 14 amino acids. In germline, CDR1 is MNHNY, CDR2 SVGAGI (reference sequence). CDR3 sequence: CASSYSEQGNGYTF.

This chain connects TRBV20-1 to TRBJ1-6; TCRdb calls TRBD1, which cannot be checked without DNA. Germline-derived CDR1 and CDR2 are DFQATT and SNEGSKA (reference sequence). The CDR3 covers 15 residues. Here the CDR3 reads CSATYLQGRSSPLHF.

The CDR3 here is CASSQEKVAGRTGELFF. This chain connects TRBV3-1 to TRBJ2-2; TCRdb's D call of TRBD2 is untestable without DNA. This CDR3 is 17 amino acids long. The germline V gene encodes CDR1 LGHDT and CDR2 YNNKEL (reference sequence). Variable domain in full (rest from reference TRBV3-1 and TRBJ2-2): DTAVSQTPKYLVTQMGNDKSIKCEQNLGHDTMYWYKQDSKKFLKIMFSYNNKELIINETVPNRFSPKSPDKAHLNLHINSLELGDSAVYFCASSQEKVAGRTGELFFGEGSRLTVL.

This rearrangement joins TRBV7-2 to TRBJ2-5; the TCRdb call, TRBD1, lacks DNA for checking. The CDR3 has 16 residues. CDR1 and CDR2 from the germline V gene are SGHTA and FQGNSA. The CDR3 sequence is CASSPVGAGPQETQYF.

The rearrangement uses TRBV5-1 and TRBJ2-5; absent DNA, TCRdb's TRBD1 call cannot be checked. The germline V gene has CDR1 SGHRS and CDR2 YFSETQ. The CDR3 has 14 amino acids. CDR3 region: CASSDRLGIETQYF.

The CDR3 loop reads CASRRSNYNEQFF. The J gene is TRBJ2-1, the V gene TRBV2. From germline, CDR1 is SNHLY and CDR2 FYNNEI. The CDR3 covers 13 residues. The full variable domain, with the rest looked up from reference TRBV2 and TRBJ2-1, is EPEVTQTPSHQVTQMGQEVILRCVPISNHLYFYWYRQILGQKVEFLVSFYNNEISEKSEIFDDQFSVERPDGSNFTLKIRSTKLEDSAMYFCASRRSNYNEQFFGPGTRLTVL.

The rearrangement links TRBV10-3 to TRBJ1-6. The V gene's germline CDR1 is ENHRY and CDR2 SYGVKD. The CDR3 is 13 amino acids. CDR3 amino acids: CAISPAVNSPLHF.

The rearrangement joins TRBV12-3 or TRBV12-4 to TRBJ2-2; TCRdb indicates TRBD2, and absent DNA this call remains unverified. The CDR3 is 16 residues long. CDR3 in amino acids: CASTQTSPTVGGELFF.

The CDR3 region is CASSIHRAENEKLFF. V and J are TRBV7-8 and TRBJ1-4; TCRdb's D call, TRBD1, is unchecked because there is no DNA. Germline values: CDR1 SGHVS, CDR2 FQNEAQ. The CDR3 sequence is 15 residues long.

The V and J genes are TRBV24-1 and TRBJ2-1. From germline, CDR1 is KGHDR and CDR2 SFDVKD. CDR3 length: 13 amino acids. The CDR3 loop is CATSATLGDEQFF.

This rearrangement joins TRBV2 to TRBJ2-2; lacking DNA, the TRBD1 call made by TCRdb goes unchecked. The CDR3 loop spans 16 amino acids. Germline loops: CDR1 SNHLY, CDR2 FYNNEI. The CDR3 sequence: CASSESAPHPTGELFF.

This chain joins TRBV12-3 or TRBV12-4 and TRBJ1-2; TCRdb picks TRBD1, but there is no DNA to check that call. The CDR3 is 14 residues long. The CDR3 spells CASRRSGAGYGYTF.

The gene calls are TRBV11-2 and TRBJ2-5; TCRdb proposes TRBD1, but this gene call is untestable without DNA. This CDR3 comprises 14 residues. Germline CDR1 SGHAT, CDR2 FQNNGV. CDR3 region: CASSYRGLGETQYF.

The rearrangement joins TRBV15 to TRBJ2-3; TCRdb selects TRBD1, and the lack of DNA leaves this call unchecked. This CDR3 comprises 14 residues. Germline CDR1 and CDR2: LNHNV and YYDKDF (reference sequence). Here the CDR3 reads CATSSRGLADTQYF. Using reference TRBV15 and TRBJ2-3 for the parts outside the CDR3, the full variable domain is DAMVIQNPRYQVTQFGKPVTLSCSQTLNHNVMYWYQQKSSQAPKLLFHYYDKDFNNEADTPDNFQSRRPNTSFCFLDIRSPGLGDTAMYLCATSSRGLADTQYFGPGTRLTVL.